Sequencing of this T cell receptor (beta chain) was carried out in a study of cytomegalovirus exposure and HLA in healthy donors. General study points: The listing of about 150 TCR beta chains classed them as cytomegalovirus-associated. TCR beta V- and J-gene trimming was later associated with a missense DCLRE1C variant. The classifier, whose performance was assessed in both the original and validation cohorts, reportedly diagnosed cytomegalovirus status with high specificity and sensitivity.

On this clone itself: The antigen is unknown.

V shed 7 bases and J 6 bases; nucleotides not matched to a gene: 0. The CDR3 is made up of 11 amino acids. CDR1 and CDR2 from the germline V gene are SGHDT and YYEEEE. The PCR had 60 Vbeta and 13 Jbeta primers. Sequencing was performed with immunoSEQ multiplex PCR; in TCRdb, only in-frame clones are kept and a portion is missing. The sample contains 180,000 or so clones, around 82% of which appear only once. The clonotype was recovered from a male donor in good health and CMV-seronegative. V is TRBV5-6 and J is TRBJ2-7; 11 bases line up with TRBD1. Sequenced material: PBMCs. CDR3 coding DNA: TGTGCCAGCGGGACAGGGGGCGAGCAGTACTTC. Translating it yields CASGTGGEQYF.